These 3 T cell receptor beta chains were all obtained from the same sample, sequenced in a study of CD4 T cells in relation to SARS-CoV-2 and coronaviruses. The protocol was immunoSEQ multiplex PCR, while the TCRdb copy is restricted to in-frame clones and leaves out a portion. Of tens of thousands of clones listed, roughly 90% are singletons. The unexposed donors gave CD4+ T cells in about 2010-2019, prior to COVID-19. Specimen: memory CD4+ T cells from PBMCs. These receptors came from a human donor in good health.

CDR3 sequence reads: CASRIRGLAGYNEQFF. The CDR3 nucleotides are TGTGCCAGTAGAATAAGGGGACTAGCGGGTTACAATGAGCAGTTCTTC. V and J are TRBV19 and TRBJ2-1, with TRBD2 matching 12 bases. CDR3 length equals 16 residues. With 6 bases clipped from V and 4 bases from J, the junction kept 7 bases outside the gene matches. Germline V gene lookup returns CDR1 LNHDA and CDR2 SQIVND (reference sequence).

The chain is built from TRBV6-5 and TRBJ2-3; TRBD1 matches at 8 bases. The CDR3 covers 15 residues. Germline CDR1 and CDR2: MNHEY and SVGAGI. Trimming cost V 4 bases and J 4 bases; bases outside gene matches: 7. CDR3 nucleotide sequence: TGTGCCAGCAGTTGGACAGGGACTTCCGCAGATACGCAGTATTTT. It translates to CASSWTGTSADTQYF.

The chain is built from TRBV5-5 and TRBJ2-7, with TRBD2 matching 11 bases. Germline V gene data show CDR1 as SGHKS and CDR2 as YYEKEE (reference sequence). V lost 2 bases, J lost 1 base, and 11 bases stayed unmatched. This CDR3 is 18 amino acids long. This CDR3 is CASSFFLAGGTRSYEQYF. The DNA for the CDR3 is TGTGCCAGCAGCTTCTTCCTAGCGGGAGGTACTAGGTCCTACGAGCAGTACTTC.